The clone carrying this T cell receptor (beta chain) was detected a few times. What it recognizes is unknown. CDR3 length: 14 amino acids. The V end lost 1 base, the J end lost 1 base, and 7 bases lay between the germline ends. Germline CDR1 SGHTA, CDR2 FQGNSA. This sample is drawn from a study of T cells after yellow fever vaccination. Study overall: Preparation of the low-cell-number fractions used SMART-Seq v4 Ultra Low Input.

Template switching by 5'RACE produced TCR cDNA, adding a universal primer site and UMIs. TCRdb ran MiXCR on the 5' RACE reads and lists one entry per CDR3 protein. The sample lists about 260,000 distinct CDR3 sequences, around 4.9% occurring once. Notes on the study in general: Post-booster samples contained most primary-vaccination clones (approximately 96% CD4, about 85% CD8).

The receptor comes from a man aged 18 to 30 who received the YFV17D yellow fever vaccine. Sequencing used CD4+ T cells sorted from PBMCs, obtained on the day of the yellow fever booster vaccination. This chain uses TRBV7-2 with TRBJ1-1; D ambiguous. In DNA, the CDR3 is TGTGCCAGCAGCTTAGTTTGGAGGAACACTGAAGCTTTCTTT. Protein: CASSLVWRNTEAFF.